This T cell receptor beta chain was obtained from a study of T cell responses to AZD1222 COVID-19 vaccine. This clone came up a few times. Its target is not known. The CDR3 totals 16 residues. Losses at the gene ends were 0 bases for V and 4 bases for J; bases not matched to a gene: 8. CDR1 is LGHNA and CDR2 is YNFKEQ in the germline V gene. This table comes from immunoSEQ multiplex PCR, and its TCRdb copy is limited to in-frame clones, with some not included. The sample shows around 130,000 clones, about 88% of them seen only once. General observations from the study: The CD4 TCRs associated with vaccination extended across spike and predominated at 160-218 and 743-854. Just a handful of people given AZD1222 tested seropositive at baseline. Reports say nearly half of spike-specific TCRs go after unmutated variant regions. The donor cohort was predominantly white British with a female majority, and clonal diversity may have been underestimated.

This material consisted of peripheral blood, taken 28 days after the second AZD1222 dose. The clonotype comes from an adult who received the AZD1222 COVID-19 vaccine. J is TRBJ2-7 and V is TRBV4-2, with TRBD2 identical over 8 bases. CDR3 protein: CASSQEFSGRGYEQYF. The CDR3 DNA is TGTGCCAGCAGCCAAGAATTCAGCGGGAGAGGGTACGAGCAGTACTTC.